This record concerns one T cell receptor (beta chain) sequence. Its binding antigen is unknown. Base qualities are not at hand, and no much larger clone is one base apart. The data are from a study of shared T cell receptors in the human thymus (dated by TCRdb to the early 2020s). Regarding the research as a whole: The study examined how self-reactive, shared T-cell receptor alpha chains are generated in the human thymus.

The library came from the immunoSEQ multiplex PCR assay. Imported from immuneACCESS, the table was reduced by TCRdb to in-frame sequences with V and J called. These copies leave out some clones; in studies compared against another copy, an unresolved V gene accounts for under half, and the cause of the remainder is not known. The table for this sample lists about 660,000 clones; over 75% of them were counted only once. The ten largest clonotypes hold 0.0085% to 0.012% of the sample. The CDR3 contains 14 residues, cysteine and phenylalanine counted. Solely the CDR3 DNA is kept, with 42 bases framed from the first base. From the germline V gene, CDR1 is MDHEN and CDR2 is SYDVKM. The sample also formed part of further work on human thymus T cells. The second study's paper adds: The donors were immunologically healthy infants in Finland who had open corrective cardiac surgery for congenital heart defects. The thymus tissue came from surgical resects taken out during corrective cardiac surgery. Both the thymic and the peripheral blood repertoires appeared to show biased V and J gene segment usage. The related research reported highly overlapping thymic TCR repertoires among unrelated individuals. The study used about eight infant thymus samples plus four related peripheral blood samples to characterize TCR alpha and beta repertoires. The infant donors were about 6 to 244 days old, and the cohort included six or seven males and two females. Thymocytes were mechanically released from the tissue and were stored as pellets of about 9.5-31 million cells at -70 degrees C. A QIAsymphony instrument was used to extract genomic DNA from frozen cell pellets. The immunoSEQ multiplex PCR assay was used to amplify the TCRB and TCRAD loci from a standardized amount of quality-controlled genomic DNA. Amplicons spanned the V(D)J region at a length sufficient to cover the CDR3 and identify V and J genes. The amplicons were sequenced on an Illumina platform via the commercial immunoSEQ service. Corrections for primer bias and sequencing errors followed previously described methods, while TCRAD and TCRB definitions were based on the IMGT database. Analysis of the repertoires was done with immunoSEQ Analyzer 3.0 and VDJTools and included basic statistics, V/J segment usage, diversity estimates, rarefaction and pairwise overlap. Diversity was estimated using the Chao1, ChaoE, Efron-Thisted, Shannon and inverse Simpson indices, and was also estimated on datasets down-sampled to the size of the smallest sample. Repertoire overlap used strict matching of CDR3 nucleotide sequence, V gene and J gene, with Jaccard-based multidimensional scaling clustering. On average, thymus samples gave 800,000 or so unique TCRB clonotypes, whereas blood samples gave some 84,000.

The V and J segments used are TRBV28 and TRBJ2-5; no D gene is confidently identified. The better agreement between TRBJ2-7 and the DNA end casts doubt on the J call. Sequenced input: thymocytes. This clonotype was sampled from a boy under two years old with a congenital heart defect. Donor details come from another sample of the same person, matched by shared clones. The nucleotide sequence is TGTGCCAGCAGTTCAGGCAGCCCTTCCTACGAGCAGTACTTC. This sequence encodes CASSSGSPSYEQYF.